The next 32 T cell receptor beta chains were all read from a single sample in a study of patients and donors after allogeneic stem cell transplantation. MiXCR was run by TCRdb on the RT-PCR reads, yielding one entry per CDR3 protein. The sample holds 150,000 to 250,000 distinct CDR3 sequences; more than 35% are singletons and the top ten take around 35%. Sequenced: blood, either unsorted or a sorted T cell fraction (not recorded which). The receptors come from a human donor who was either an allogeneic HSCT recipient or a stem cell or donor lymphocyte infusion donor (not recorded which). It is not recorded whose cells these are; they may come from a transplant donor.

The CDR3 here is CASSDLEEVGELFF. DNA for the CDR3: TGTGCCAGCAGTGATCTTGAGGAGGTCGGGGAGCTGTTTTTT. The J gene is TRBJ2-2, the V gene TRBV25-1; D is possibly TRBD2 (5 bases). The V and J ends lost 3 bases and 7 bases respectively, with 12 bases between them. CDR3 length: 14 residues. Germline V gives CDR1 MGHDK, CDR2 SYGVNS.

This clonotype has just a few counts. V usage is TRBV14 and J usage is TRBJ2-2, with 9 nucleotides matching TRBD2. The CDR3 spans 19 residues. The J segment lost 0 bases and the V segment lost 5 bases, leaving 13 bases of the junction unmatched. Germline V gene lookup returns CDR1 SGHDN and CDR2 FVKESK. The CDR3 spells CASSSVVIAGAANTGELFF. In DNA form, the CDR3 reads TGTGCCAGCAGCTCAGTGGTGATAGCGGGAGCCGCGAACACCGGGGAGCTGTTTTTT.

This chain connects TRBV7-8 to TRBJ1-6; TRBD1 might be the D (5 bases). Germline V gene data show CDR1 as SGHVS and CDR2 as FQNEAQ. This CDR3 is 15 amino acids long. V lost 2 bases, J lost 6 bases, and 11 bases lay in between. The CDR3 bases are TGTGCCAGCAGCTTAAGCAGGGACTTTAATTCACCCCTCCACTTT. Protein sequence: CASSLSRDFNSPLHF. Complete variable domain (other parts from reference TRBV7-8 and TRBJ1-6): GAGVSQSPRYKVAKRGQDVALRCDPISGHVSLFWYQQALGQGPEFLTYFQNEAQLDKSGLPSDRFFAERPEGSVSTLKIQRTQQEDSAVYLCASSLSRDFNSPLHFGNGTRLTVT.

The chain joins TRBV7-3 to TRBJ1-1; D uncertain. Germline lookup yields CDR1 SGHTA and CDR2 FQGTGA. With 4 bases removed from V and 0 bases from J, the gap between germline ends came to 6 bases. The length of the CDR3 is 13 residues. The CDR3 nucleotides are TGTGCCAGCAGCTCCCAGGTGAACACTGAAGCTTTCTTT. It encodes CASSSQVNTEAFF. The variable domain in full, with the rest retrieved from reference TRBV7-3 and TRBJ1-1, is GAGVSQTPSNKVTEKGKYVELRCDPISGHTALYWYRQSLGQGPEFLIYFQGTGAADDSGLPNDRFFAVRPEGSVSTLKIQRTERGDSAVYLCASSSQVNTEAFFGQGTRLTVV.

There are a few counts of this clonotype. The chain combines TRBV5-1 with TRBJ2-2; possible D gene TRBD2, 5 bases. Per the germline V gene, CDR1 is SGHRS and CDR2 is YFSETQ. Trimming removed 2 bases from V and 4 bases from J, with 12 bases in between. The CDR3 is 15 residues long. CDR3 bases: TGCGCCAGCAGCTTCGAGGGCGGATTCACCGGGGAGCTGTTTTTT. This codes for CASSFEGGFTGELFF.

This chain uses TRBV7-6 with TRBJ2-2; D is perhaps TRBD2 (6 bases). Germline V lookup: CDR1 SGHVS, CDR2 FNYEAQ. This CDR3 has 16 amino acids. V shed 3 bases and J shed 6 bases, with 17 bases lying between them. CDR3 region: CASSFGSREVPGELFF. The CDR3 DNA follows: TGTGCCAGCAGCTTTGGAAGCAGGGAGGTCCCCGGGGAGCTGTTTTTT.

Ten or more counts support this clonotype. This sequence joins TRBV7-9 and TRBJ1-1; possible D gene TRBD1, 5 bases. Trimming shortened V by 1 base and J by 1 base, and 10 bases separated the two germline ends. The germline V gene has CDR1 SEHNR and CDR2 FQNEAQ (reference sequence). This CDR3 region has 15 residues. The chain's CDR3 is CASSLVNRQNTEAFF. CDR3 sequence (DNA): TGTGCCAGCAGCTTAGTGAACAGGCAGAACACTGAAGCTTTCTTT.

This rearrangement joins TRBV20-1 to TRBJ2-7, with 7 bases identical to TRBD2. V lost 0 bases and J lost 0; bases outside the gene matches: 11. The germline V gene has CDR1 DFQATT and CDR2 SNEGSKA (reference sequence). CDR3 size: 17 residues. CDR3 bases: TGCAGTGCTAGAGATAGGCCTAGCGGCCTGAGCTCCTACGAGCAGTACTTC. Its translation: CSARDRPSGLSSYEQYF.

The J gene is TRBJ2-2, the V gene TRBV10-3, with 11 bases that match TRBD2. V was clipped by 4 bases and J by 5 bases; unmatched bases: 6. The CDR3 sequence is 16 residues long. Germline V gene data show CDR1 as ENHRY and CDR2 as SYGVKD. The CDR3 DNA sequence: TGTGCCATCAGTGTCGTAGCGGGAGGGCCGACCGGGGAGCTGTTTTTT. It yields the protein CAISVVAGGPTGELFF.

This clonotype was recorded a few times. The rearrangement links TRBV10-3 to TRBJ2-1; 10 bases agree with TRBD2. Germline V gene lookup returns CDR1 ENHRY and CDR2 SYGVKD. The CDR3 is made up of 12 amino acids. V trimming: 7 bases; J trimming: 14 bases; junction bases outside the gene matches: 8. The CDR3 loop is CAIMASGRGKFF. The CDR3 coding sequence is TGTGCCATCATGGCTAGCGGGAGAGGGAAGTTCTTC.

The genes are TRBV11-3 and TRBJ2-1; D is tentatively TRBD1 or TRBD2 (5 bases each). This CDR3 is built from 14 residues. V lost 5 bases and J lost 7, with 15 bases in between. The germline gives CDR1 SGHNT, CDR2 YENEEA. CDR3 region: CASSTTEAGNEQFF. The CDR3 DNA is TGTGCCAGCAGCACGACGGAGGCAGGGAATGAGCAGTTCTTC.

The chain's CDR3 is CASSPPGTGGMYGEKLFF. CDR3 coding DNA: TGTGCCAGCAGTCCGCCGGGGACAGGGGGCATGTACGGTGAAAAACTGTTTTTT. This chain uses TRBV27 with TRBJ1-4, with 12 bases that match TRBD1. The germline CDR1 and CDR2 sequences are MNHEY and SMNVEV (reference sequence). V dropped 5 bases and J dropped 7; count of bases not matched to a gene: 14. The CDR3 extends over 18 amino acids. The full variable domain, its missing parts supplied by reference TRBV27 and TRBJ1-4, is EAQVTQNPRYLITVTGKKLTVTCSQNMNHEYMSWYRQDPGLGLRQIYYSMNVEVTDKGDVPEGYKVSRKEKRNFPLILESPSPNQTSLYFCASSPPGTGGMYGEKLFFGSGTQLSVL.

This clonotype was found a few times. The chain employs TRBV11-2 and TRBJ1-1; the D is unclear. The germline V and J ends were trimmed by 0 bases and 0 bases, with 5 bases remaining between them. The CDR3 consists of 14 residues. Germline V lookup: CDR1 SGHAT, CDR2 FQNNGV. The CDR3 DNA follows: TGTGCCAGCAGCTTAGAGGAACTGAACACTGAAGCTTTCTTT. It codes for CASSLEELNTEAFF.

This chain connects TRBV21-1 to TRBJ2-1; the table names TRBD2, a call not compared with the DNA. TRBV21-1 corresponds to a pseudogene. This CDR3 contains 18 residues. The CDR3 bases are TGTGCCAGCAGCAAATCTGGTGCGGGACTAGCGGGAGTAGATGAGCAGTTCTTC. It is translated as CASSKSGAGLAGVDEQFF.

The chain joins TRBV10-2 to TRBJ2-3, with D possibly being TRBD1 (5 bases). Germline V CDR1 and CDR2: WSHSY, SAAADI. The germline V and J ends were trimmed by 7 bases and 2 bases, with 16 bases remaining between them. The CDR3 is 15 amino acids. The CDR3 loop reads CASIRRQTLTDTQYF. CDR3 sequence (DNA): TGCGCCAGCATTCGTAGACAGACCCTCACAGATACGCAGTATTTT.

The chain is built from TRBV13 and TRBJ1-2, with D tentatively TRBD1 (6 bases). CDR1 is PRHDT and CDR2 is FYEKMQ in the germline V gene (reference sequence). The CDR3 sequence is 18 residues long. The V end was cut by 5 bases, the J end by 2 bases, with 24 bases between. The CDR3 DNA reads as TGTGCCAGCAGCCGTGGGGGGCGCGGAGTCTTGCTGAACTATGGCTACACCTTC. Its translation is CASSRGGRGVLLNYGYTF.

This clonotype has only a few counts. The chain uses TRBV5-1 and TRBJ2-1; D is possibly TRBD1 or TRBD2 (5 bases each). This CDR3 region has 14 residues. Germline CDR1 reads SGHRS; CDR2 reads YFSETQ. Trimming cost V 4 bases and J 0 bases, with 8 bases left between them. The CDR3 DNA is TGCGCCAGCAGCCCAGGGAGCTCCTACAATGAGCAGTTCTTC. This sequence encodes CASSPGSSYNEQFF.

The V and J genes are TRBV28 and TRBJ1-2; D is perhaps TRBD1 (5 bases). The CDR3 runs to 14 residues. From germline, CDR1 is MDHEN and CDR2 SYDVKM. Trimming left V 5 bases short and J 5 bases short, with 15 bases between. CDR3 in amino acids: CASSPQTAGYGYTF. The DNA for the CDR3 is TGTGCCAGCAGTCCGCAGACAGCCGGATATGGCTACACCTTC.

CDR3 region: CASSGHRGSITEAFF. The DNA for the CDR3 is TGTGCCAGCAGCGGTCACAGGGGTAGTATCACTGAAGCTTTCTTT. The chain is built from TRBV7-8 and TRBJ1-1; 7 bases match TRBD1. Unmatched junction bases numbered 10, after V lost 5 bases and J lost 4 bases. Germline lookup yields CDR1 SGHVS and CDR2 FQNEAQ. The CDR3 spans 15 residues. Together with reference TRBV7-8 and TRBJ1-1, the CDR3 gives the full variable domain: GAGVSQSPRYKVAKRGQDVALRCDPISGHVSLFWYQQALGQGPEFLTYFQNEAQLDKSGLPSDRFFAERPEGSVSTLKIQRTQQEDSAVYLCASSGHRGSITEAFFGQGTRLTVV.

The chain uses TRBV29-1 and TRBJ2-5; the D is unclear. From germline, CDR1 is SQVTM and CDR2 ANQGSEA. The germline V and J ends were trimmed by 4 bases and 4 bases, with 4 bases remaining between them. The CDR3 totals 10 residues. In DNA form, the CDR3 reads TGCAGCGTTGTTGGAGAGACCCAGTACTTC. This encodes CSVVGETQYF.

This clonotype has a single count. The chain couples TRBV7-9 to TRBJ2-7; D unresolved. Germline lookup yields CDR1 SEHNR and CDR2 FQNEAQ (reference sequence). V was cut by 5 bases and J by 6 bases, with 5 bases left in between. This CDR3 spans 10 amino acids. CDR3 sequence reads: CASSGSEQYF. The CDR3 DNA reads TGTGCCAGCAGCGGAAGCGAGCAGTACTTC.

V gene TRBV4-3 combines with J gene TRBJ1-2, with D unclear. V was pared by 1 base and J by 4 bases, with 13 bases between. The CDR3 sequence is 15 residues long. Looked up from germline, CDR1 is LGHNA and CDR2 is YSLEER. In DNA form, the CDR3 reads TGCGCCAGCAGCCAAGCGTCAGGCGGCGCCTATGGCTACACCTTC. This encodes CASSQASGGAYGYTF.

V is TRBV5-4 and J is TRBJ2-3; D is unclear. V lost 4 bases and J 6 bases, leaving 18 bases between the germline ends. CDR3 length: 15 residues. Germline V gene sequence: CDR1 SGHNT, CDR2 YYREEE (reference sequence). CDR3 sequence reads: CASSPELDIQDTQYF. The CDR3, as DNA: TGTGCCAGCAGCCCCGAGCTAGATATCCAGGATACGCAGTATTTT. The full variable domain, in which reference TRBV5-4 and TRBJ2-3 provide the parts outside the CDR3, is ETGVTQSPTHLIKTRGQQVTLRCSSQSGHNTVSWYQQALGQGPQFIFQYYREEENGRGNFPPRFSGLQFPNYSSELNVNALELDDSALYLCASSPELDIQDTQYFGPGTRLTVL.

The V call is TRBV7-6, the J call TRBJ2-3; no definite D call. V was clipped by 2 bases and J by 4 bases, with 4 bases between them. The CDR3 is 12 amino acids. CDR1 and CDR2 from the germline V gene are SGHVS and FNYEAQ. Here the CDR3 DNA reads TGTGCCAGCAGCTTATGGGCAGATACGCAGTATTTT. It is translated as CASSLWADTQYF.

The chain is built from TRBV14 and TRBJ1-1, with 7 bases aligning to TRBD1. From germline, CDR1 is SGHDN and CDR2 FVKESK. The length of the CDR3 is 14 residues. With V trimmed by 7 bases and J by 7 bases, 12 bases remained unmatched. The CDR3 sequence is CASKQTGDGDEAFF. The CDR3 nucleotides are TGTGCCAGCAAACAAACAGGGGATGGAGATGAAGCTTTCTTT.

This clonotype was recorded a few times. DNA of the CDR3: TGTGCCAGCAGCGTTAGACAGGGGCGTAATTCACCCCTCCACTTT. It specifies CASSVRQGRNSPLHF. This chain joins TRBV9 and TRBJ1-6; 8 bases align to TRBD1. The V gene's germline CDR1 is SGDLS and CDR2 YYNGEE. The length of the CDR3 is 15 residues. V lost 2 bases and J lost 6; bases outside the gene matches: 4.

This clonotype was picked up many times. J is TRBJ2-7 and V is TRBV28; D is undetermined. V was clipped by 6 bases and J by 2 bases, with 14 bases between them. The germline gives CDR1 MDHEN, CDR2 SYDVKM. This CDR3 is 14 amino acids long. This chain's CDR3 is CASSVLPKTYEQYF. The CDR3 DNA follows: TGTGCCAGCAGCGTCCTCCCTAAGACCTACGAGCAGTACTTC.

This clonotype was counted at least ten times. The chain recombines TRBV6-6 with TRBJ1-2; 11 nucleotides agree with TRBD1. The CDR3 spans 14 residues. Unmatched junction bases numbered 1, after V lost 6 bases and J lost 1 base. In germline, CDR1 is MNHNY, CDR2 SVGAGI (reference sequence). The CDR3 loop reads CASRGTGGNYGYTF. In nucleotides, the CDR3 is TGTGCCAGCAGAGGGACAGGGGGTAACTATGGCTACACCTTC.

The chain combines TRBV7-8 with TRBJ2-1; D might be TRBD1 (6 bases). Germline CDR1 SGHVS, CDR2 FQNEAQ. V was cut by 0 bases and J by 10 bases, with 7 bases left in between. The CDR3 length is 12 residues. CDR3 sequence reads: CASSLAGAEQFF. In DNA, the CDR3 is TGTGCCAGCAGCTTAGCGGGGGCGGAGCAGTTCTTC.

This clonotype has a single count. The chain joins TRBV30 to TRBJ1-1; tentative D call: TRBD1 (5 bases). The CDR3 covers 10 residues. V lost 8 bases, J lost 5 bases, and 9 bases lay in between. Looked up from germline, CDR1 is GTSNPN and CDR2 is SVGIG (reference sequence). For the CDR3, the DNA is TGTGCCCGGGGGGATACTGAAGCTTTCTTT. This sequence encodes CARGDTEAFF. Together with reference TRBV30 and TRBJ1-1, the CDR3 gives the full variable domain: SQTIHQWPATLVQPVGSPLSLECTVEGTSNPNLYWYRQAAGRGLQLLFYSVGIGQISSEVPQNLSASRPQDRQFILSSKKLLLSDSGFYLCARGDTEAFFGQGTRLTVV.

J is TRBJ1-1 and V is TRBV5-5; 11 bases agree with TRBD1. J gave up 8 bases and V 3 bases, and 6 bases lay outside the gene matches. Germline values: CDR1 SGHKS, CDR2 YYEKEE (reference sequence). This CDR3 is built from 14 residues. The DNA for the CDR3 is TGTGCCAGCAGCTCCGGGACAGGGGGAGTCGAAGCTTTCTTT. It specifies CASSSGTGGVEAFF.

CDR3 nucleotides: TGTGCCAGCAGCTTACCCTCCTACGAGCAGTACTTC. Protein product: CASSLPSYEQYF. The chain carries TRBV5-6 and TRBJ2-7; D unresolved. The germline gives CDR1 SGHDT, CDR2 YYEEEE. Trimming removed 2 bases from V and 0 bases from J, with 3 bases in between. This CDR3 is 12 amino acids long.